This T cell receptor (beta chain) comes out of a study of T-cell memory formation after mild COVID-19. Study-wide findings and caveats: CD4/CD8 balance characterized clones contracting day 15 to 85, and CD4+ skew characterized later expanders.

Germline V gives CDR1 SGHAT, CDR2 FQNNGV. The CDR3 is 16 amino acids. The V end lost 5 bases, the J end lost 3 bases, and 20 bases lay between the germline ends. In regard to this clonotype: Its antigen is not identified.

TCRdb re-called the 5' RACE reads with MiXCR, one entry per CDR3 protein. The sample shows 100,000 to 120,000 distinct CDR3 sequences, about 24% of them seen only once. The sequenced sample was PBMCs or a T cell subset sorted from them (not recorded which). The TCR comes from a young man who had mild COVID-19 (a few samples of this study predate the infection). Cell type and time point are not known. The chain employs TRBV11-2 and TRBJ2-7; tentative D call: TRBD2 (6 bases). CDR3 sequence (DNA): TGTGCCAGCAGCGGGACCGGGACTGTGGGGATCTACGAGCAGTACGTC. Protein sequence: CASSGTGTVGIYEQYV.